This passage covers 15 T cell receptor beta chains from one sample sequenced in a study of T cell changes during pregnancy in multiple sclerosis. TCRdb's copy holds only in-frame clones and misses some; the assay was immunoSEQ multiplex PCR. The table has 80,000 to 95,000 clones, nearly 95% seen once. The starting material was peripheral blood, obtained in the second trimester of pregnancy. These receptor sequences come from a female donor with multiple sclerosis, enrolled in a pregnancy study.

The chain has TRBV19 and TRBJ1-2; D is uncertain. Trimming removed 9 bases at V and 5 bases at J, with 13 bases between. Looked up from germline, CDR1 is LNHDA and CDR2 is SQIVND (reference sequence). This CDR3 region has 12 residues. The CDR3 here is CASNLRGYGYTF. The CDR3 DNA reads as TGTGCCAGCAACCTGCGGGGATATGGCTACACCTTC.

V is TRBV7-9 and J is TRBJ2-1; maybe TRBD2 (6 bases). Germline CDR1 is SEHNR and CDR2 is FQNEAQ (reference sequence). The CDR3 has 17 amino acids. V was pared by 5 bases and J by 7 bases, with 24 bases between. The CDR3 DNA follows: TGTGCCAGCAGCCCCTCGCGGGGTTGGGGCCCAGGAAATGAGCAGTTCTTC. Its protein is CASSPSRGWGPGNEQFF. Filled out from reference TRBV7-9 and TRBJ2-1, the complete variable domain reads DTGVSQNPRHKITKRGQNVTFRCDPISEHNRLYWYRQTLGQGPEFLTYFQNEAQLEKSRLLSDRFSAERPKGSFSTLEIQRTEQGDSAMYLCASSPSRGWGPGNEQFFGPGTRLTVL.

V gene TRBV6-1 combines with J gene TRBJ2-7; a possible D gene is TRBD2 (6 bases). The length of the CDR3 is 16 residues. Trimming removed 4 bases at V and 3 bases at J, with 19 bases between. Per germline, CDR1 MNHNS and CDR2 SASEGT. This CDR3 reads CASSGPRGSGFYEQYF. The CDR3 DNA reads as TGTGCCAGCAGTGGCCCCCGGGGGTCCGGATTCTACGAGCAGTACTTC.

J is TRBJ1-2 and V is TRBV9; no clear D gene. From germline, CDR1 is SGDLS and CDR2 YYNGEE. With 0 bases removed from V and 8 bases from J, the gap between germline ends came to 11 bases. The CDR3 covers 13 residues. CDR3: CASSVEGLGGYTF. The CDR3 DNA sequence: TGTGCCAGCAGCGTAGAAGGCCTCGGGGGCTACACCTTC. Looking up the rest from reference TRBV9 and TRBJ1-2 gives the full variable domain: DSGVTQTPKHLITATGQRVTLRCSPRSGDLSVYWYQQSLDQGLQFLIQYYNGEERAKGNILERFSAQQFPDLHSELNLSSLELGDSALYFCASSVEGLGGYTFGSGTRLTVV.

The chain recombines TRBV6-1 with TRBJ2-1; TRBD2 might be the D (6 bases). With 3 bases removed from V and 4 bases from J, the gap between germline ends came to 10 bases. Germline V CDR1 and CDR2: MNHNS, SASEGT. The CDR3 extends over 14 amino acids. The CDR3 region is CASSDRGWYNEQFF. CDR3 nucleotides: TGTGCCAGCAGTGATCGGGGGTGGTACAATGAGCAGTTCTTC.

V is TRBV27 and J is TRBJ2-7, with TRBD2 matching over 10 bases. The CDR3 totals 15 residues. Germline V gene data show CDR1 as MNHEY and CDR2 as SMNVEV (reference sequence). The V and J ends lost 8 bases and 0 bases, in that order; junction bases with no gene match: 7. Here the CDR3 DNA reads TGTGCCAGCGGGGGGTCTAGCGGGAGCTCCTACGAGCAGTACTTC. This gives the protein CASGGSSGSSYEQYF.

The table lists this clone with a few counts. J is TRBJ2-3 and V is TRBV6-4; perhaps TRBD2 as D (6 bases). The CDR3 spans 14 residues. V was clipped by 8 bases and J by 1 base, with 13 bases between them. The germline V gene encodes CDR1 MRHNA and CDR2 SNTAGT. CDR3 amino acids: CASSPGEGTDTQYF. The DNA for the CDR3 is TGTGCCAGCTCCCCCGGGGAGGGCACAGATACGCAGTATTTT.

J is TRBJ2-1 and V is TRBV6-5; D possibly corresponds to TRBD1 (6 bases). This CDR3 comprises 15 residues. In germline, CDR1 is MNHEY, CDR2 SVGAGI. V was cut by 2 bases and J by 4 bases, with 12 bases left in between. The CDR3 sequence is CASSYESGAYNEQFF. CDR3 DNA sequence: TGTGCCAGCAGTTACGAGTCAGGGGCTTACAATGAGCAGTTCTTC.

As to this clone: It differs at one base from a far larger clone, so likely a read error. In nucleotides, the CDR3 is TGTGCCAGCAGTGACGGGACTAGCGACACAGATACGCAGTATTTT. This encodes CASSDGTSDTDTQYF. The chain combines TRBV6-4 with TRBJ2-3; 10 bases map to TRBD2. Trimming cost V 2 bases and J 2 bases; bases outside gene matches: 1. The CDR3 is 15 residues long. Germline V gene lookup returns CDR1 MRHNA and CDR2 SNTAGT.

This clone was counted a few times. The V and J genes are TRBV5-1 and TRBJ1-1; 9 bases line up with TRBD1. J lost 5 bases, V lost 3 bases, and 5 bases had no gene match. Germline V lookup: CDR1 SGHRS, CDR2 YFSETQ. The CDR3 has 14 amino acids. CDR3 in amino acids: CASSSGTGSTEAFF. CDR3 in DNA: TGCGCCAGCAGCTCCGGGACAGGGTCAACTGAAGCTTTCTTT.

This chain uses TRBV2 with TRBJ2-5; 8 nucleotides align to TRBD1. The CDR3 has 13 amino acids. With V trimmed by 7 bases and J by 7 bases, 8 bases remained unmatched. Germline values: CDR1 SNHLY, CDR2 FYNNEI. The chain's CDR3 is CASTSRGLGTQYF. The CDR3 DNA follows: TGTGCCAGCACCTCCAGGGGGCTGGGGACCCAGTACTTC. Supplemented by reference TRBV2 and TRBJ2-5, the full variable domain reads EPEVTQTPSHQVTQMGQEVILRCVPISNHLYFYWYRQILGQKVEFLVSFYNNEISEKSEIFDDQFSVERPDGSNFTLKIRSTKLEDSAMYFCASTSRGLGTQYFGPGTRLLVL.

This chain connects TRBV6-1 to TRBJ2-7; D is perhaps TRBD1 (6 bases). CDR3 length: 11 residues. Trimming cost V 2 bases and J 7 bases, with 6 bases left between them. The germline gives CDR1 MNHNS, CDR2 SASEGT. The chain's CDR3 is CASSERGEQYF. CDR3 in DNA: TGTGCCAGCAGTGAAAGGGGGGAGCAGTACTTC.

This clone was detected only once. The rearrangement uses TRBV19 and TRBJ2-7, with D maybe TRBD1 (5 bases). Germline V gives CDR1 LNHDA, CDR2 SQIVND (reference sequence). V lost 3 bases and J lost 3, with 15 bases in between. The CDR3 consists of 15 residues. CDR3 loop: CASSIGRLGVYEQYF. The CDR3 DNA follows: TGTGCCAGTAGTATCGGGCGTCTAGGGGTCTACGAGCAGTACTTC.

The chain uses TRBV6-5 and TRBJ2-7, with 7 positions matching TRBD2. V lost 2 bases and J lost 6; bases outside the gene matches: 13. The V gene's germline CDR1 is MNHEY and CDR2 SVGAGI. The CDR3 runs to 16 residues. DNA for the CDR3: TGTGCCAGCAGTTACCGGAGCGGGACGGCGGATGGCGAGCAGTACTTC. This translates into CASSYRSGTADGEQYF.

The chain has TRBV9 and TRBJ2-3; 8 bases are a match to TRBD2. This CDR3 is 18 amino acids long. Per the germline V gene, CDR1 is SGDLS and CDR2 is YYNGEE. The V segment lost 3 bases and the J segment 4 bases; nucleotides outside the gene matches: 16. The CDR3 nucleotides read TGTGCCAGCAGCGGATTAGCGGGATCGAATCCTCATTCAGATACGCAGTATTTT. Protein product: CASSGLAGSNPHSDTQYF.